This T cell receptor (beta chain) was recorded in a study of tumor-infiltrating lymphocytes in primary liver carcinoma (dated by TCRdb to about 2017). Describing the broader study: The five patients, three men and two women aged 30 to 69 years, had hepatocellular carcinoma (four) or combined HCC and intrahepatic cholangiocarcinoma (one). The tumors of the five patients were staged as T1-T3 N0M0, with maximum diameters ranging from roughly 4.2 to 10 cm. A total of roughly 35 specimens from 5 patients, comprising approximately 25 tumor regions, 5 adjacent noncancerous liver tissues and 5 peripheral blood samples, were covered by TCRbeta repertoire sequencing. To link TCRbeta repertoire diversity with the local molecular phenotype, the approximately 24 tumor region samples were profiled using Agilent mRNA microarrays. Roughly 3.5 to 7.5 million productive TCRbeta reads were obtained per sample, and no significant difference in read depth was found between tissue types. Reproducibility between technical replicate repertoires was high, with correlation coefficients above 0.95 and mean shared-clone rates approximately 0.88. TCRbeta repertoire sequencing, expression microarrays and whole-exome sequencing were combined in the study across five regions of each liver tumor, with adjacent normal tissue and blood also included.

The CDR3, from cysteine to phenylalanine, totals 14 residues. The DNA shown is the 42-base CDR3, in frame from base 1. Relative to germline, V is missing 1 base and J is missing 6 bases, with 3 bases of the junction outside any gene match. The germline V gene gives CDR1 as LGHNA and CDR2 as YNFKEQ. Using a constant-region primer and ProtoScript II reverse transcriptase, TCRbeta-specific cDNA was reverse-transcribed from approximately 0.5 ug total RNA. Construction of the TCRbeta libraries relied on three nested rounds of multiplex PCR, following a slightly modified ARM-PCR procedure. Multiplex TRBV1-TRBV30 forward primers and a Cbeta reverse primer were used in the first two PCR rounds, each of which was run for approximately 9 cycles. Sample barcodes and Illumina adapters were added in a final 25-cycle PCR with Deep VentR polymerase. Amplicons of 200-500 bp were gel-purified with a QIAquick gel extraction kit before sequencing. The TCRbeta amplicons were sequenced with 250-bp paired-end reads on an Illumina HiSeq 2500. The source study handled its data this way. Trimmomatic v0.33 was used to quality-trim the reads, and FLASH v1.2.11 was used to merge paired reads so that full CDR3 sequences could be recovered. V, D and J germline segments were assigned to the rearranged TCRbeta sequences by MiGEC v1.2.1b. Clonotype statistics and Shannon-Wiener diversity indices were computed with VDJtools v1.0.0. To reduce sampling bias, subsequent analyses other than the diversity analysis used only the 250 most abundant clonotypes in each sample. TCRdb's own reprocessing of the public reads used fastp at Q25 and MiXCR and kept productive beta chains. Each entry is one CDR3 protein sequence, shown with its most common DNA and genes. The V and J calls here are based on TCRdb, not the publication. This sample lists about 100,000 distinct CDR3 sequences; about 63% were detected once. The biggest ten clones account for 9.5% to 15% of the sample.

Here is what the overall study found, with its caveats: Because only the TCR beta chain was sequenced and unpaired alpha chains were not captured, true repertoire diversity is likely underestimated. The top 250 clones accounted for a significantly greater share of the repertoire in tumors than in blood (p = 0.039). With just 4 or 5 patients in the study, the authors point out that the findings should be validated in a larger study. Since the samples were bulk and unsorted, there was no way to compare CD4+ and CD8+ T cell repertoires. Only about 7-25% of top clones were found in all five regions of a tumor, suggesting spatial heterogeneity of tumor-infiltrating T cells. Repertoire overlap was higher between tumor regions (mean about 35%) than tumor-adjacent (17%) or tumor-blood (approximately 14%) pairs, consistent with antigen-driven expansion.

This clonotype has a count of ten or more. Its antigen is still unknown. No much larger clone exists at a distance of one base, and base qualities are not known. Without any cell sorting, total RNA and DNA were extracted together from around 20-30 mg of bulk tissue using the AllPrep DNA/RNA mini kit. Between November 2015 and early 2016, about 5 patients in China with histopathologically diagnosed primary liver carcinoma had their tumors surgically resected. At the time of sampling, the patients were treatment-naive and had chronic HBV infection. Five spatially separated regions were sampled from each tumor: the superior, inferior, left-lateral and right-lateral poles, plus the tumor centre. Histological examination found more than 75% viable tumor cells in every tumor sample. Fresh tumor and adjacent tissue pieces were bisected; one half was stored in RNAlater at -80°C, the other sent for histology.

The receptor was derived from a woman aged 60-75 years with primary liver carcinoma and hepatitis B virus infection. The V and J segments used are TRBV4-2 and TRBJ2-1; 7 nucleotides in the junction match TRBD2. The source material was liver tumor tissue from sampling region 2. The cell subset or site label for this specimen denotes: tumor region T2, inferior pole. At the DNA level, the sequence is TGTGCCAGCAGCCAAGGGGGGAGGGTCAATGAGCAGTTCTTC. It codes for CASSQGGRVNEQFF.